This T cell receptor beta chain comes out of a study of blood T cell repertoires in COVID-19. About the research overall: Collection of acute and convalescent COVID-19 samples took place in the United States, Italy and Spain. PBMCs, B-cell-depleted T cells, or T cells were the source of the cDNA or gDNA that made up the material.

Original data processing: How many nucleated cells were present was estimated from reference gene primer amplification. Assay used: immunoSEQ multiplex PCR; TCRdb lists only in-frame clones, some missing. V, J and clone size derive from that table, while D and trimming were established from the DNA sequence. The sample carries approximately 400,000 clones, 80% to 90% recorded once. Germline V gene data show CDR1 as MDHEN and CDR2 as SYDVKM. This CDR3 contains 14 residues. Between the trimmed V and J ends, which lost 3 bases and 0 bases, there was a span of 9 bases. The rearrangement uses TRBV28 and TRBJ2-7; possibly TRBD2 for D (6 bases). Sequencing was done on a sample of peripheral blood. This clonotype was obtained from a middle-aged man with acute or convalescent COVID-19. This CDR3 reads CASSFAGSSYEQYF. The CDR3 DNA reads TGTGCCAGCAGTTTTGCGGGGAGCTCCTACGAGCAGTACTTC. Combining the CDR3 with reference TRBV28 and TRBJ2-7 gives the whole variable domain DVKVTQSSRYLVKRTGEKVFLECVQDMDHENMFWYRQDPGLGLRLIYFSYDVKMKEKGDIPEGYSVSREKKERFSLILESASTNQTSMYLCASSFAGSSYEQYFGPGTRLTVT.